The 28 T cell receptor beta chains reported below all come from one sample, sequenced in a study of T cell responses to AZD1222 COVID-19 vaccine. Libraries were prepared by immunoSEQ multiplex PCR; TCRdb keeps only in-frame clonotypes and omits some of them. The sample comprises some 88,000 clones, 92% of which are singletons, and about 5.2% rests with the top ten. This material consisted of peripheral blood, taken on day 0 of AZD1222 vaccination. These receptors came from an adult in good health.

The rearrangement joins TRBV6-5 to TRBJ2-1; D may be TRBD1 (6 bases). Per germline, CDR1 MNHEY and CDR2 SVGAGI. This CDR3 contains 12 residues. With 7 bases removed from V and 10 bases from J, the gap between germline ends came to 14 bases. The CDR3 nucleotides read TGTGCCAGCAAACCACAGGGTCGCGAGCAGTTCTTC. This codes for CASKPQGREQFF.

The chain carries TRBV19 and TRBJ2-3, with 9 bases aligning to TRBD2. The CDR3 loop spans 16 amino acids. J gave up 3 bases and V 3 bases, and 7 bases lay outside the gene matches. Germline V gene sequence: CDR1 LNHDA, CDR2 SQIVND (reference sequence). The CDR3 reads CASSMMAGGGTDTQYF. The CDR3 DNA follows: TGTGCCAGTAGTATGATGGCGGGAGGGGGTACAGATACGCAGTATTTT.

The rearrangement links TRBV7-2 to TRBJ1-2; no clear D gene. CDR3 length: 14 residues. V gave up 0 bases and J gave up 2 bases, with 7 bases separating them. CDR1 SGHTA and CDR2 FQGNSA come from the germline V gene. CDR3 in amino acids: CASSLASGNYGYTF. CDR3 bases: TGTGCCAGCAGCTTAGCCTCAGGAAACTATGGCTACACCTTC.

This chain uses TRBV5-1 with TRBJ1-1; unclear D gene. This CDR3 spans 14 amino acids. V lost 2 bases and J lost 2, with 10 bases in between. Germline V CDR1 and CDR2: SGHRS, YFSETQ. For the CDR3, the DNA is TGCGCCAGCAGCTTTATTAGCTCCAACACTGAAGCTTTCTTT. Residues: CASSFISSNTEAFF.

The genes are TRBV28 and TRBJ2-6; no clear D. With 8 bases removed from V and 0 bases from J, the gap between germline ends came to 11 bases. CDR3 length equals 15 residues. Germline V gene sequence: CDR1 MDHEN, CDR2 SYDVKM. CDR3: CASSHGYSGANVLTF. CDR3 bases: TGTGCCAGCTCCCACGGATACTCTGGGGCCAACGTCCTGACTTTC.

This clone was observed a single time. This chain uses TRBV24-1 with TRBJ2-7; 12 bases align to TRBD1. J gave up 4 bases and V 4 bases, and 4 bases lay outside the gene matches. The CDR3 extends over 15 amino acids. Germline lookup yields CDR1 KGHDR and CDR2 SFDVKD. CDR3 residues: CATSDPGQGAYEQYF. Written as DNA, the CDR3 is TGTGCCACCAGTGACCCGGGACAGGGGGCTTACGAGCAGTACTTC.

The rearrangement uses TRBV15 and TRBJ2-6; D unclear. From germline, CDR1 is LNHNV and CDR2 YYDKDF (reference sequence). The CDR3 spans 15 residues. Trimming shortened V by 0 bases and J by 1 base, and 4 bases separated the two germline ends. DNA of the CDR3: TGTGCCACCAGCAGAGATCGGTCTGGGGCCAACGTCCTGACTTTC. Translation: CATSRDRSGANVLTF.

The table lists this clone with a count of one. This chain joins TRBV12-3 or TRBV12-4 and TRBJ2-7; D remains ambiguous. This CDR3 has 11 amino acids. V lost 3 bases to trimming and J lost 4 bases, with 4 bases between them. CDR3: CASSLEYEQYF. The CDR3 DNA reads as TGTGCCAGCAGTTTGGAGTACGAGCAGTACTTC.

This clone is a singleton in its sample. The chain uses TRBV2 and TRBJ2-3, with D hard to call. The CDR3 is 11 amino acids. Germline-derived CDR1 and CDR2 are SNHLY and FYNNEI. V lost 8 bases and J 4 bases, leaving 7 bases between the germline ends. The CDR3 nucleotides read TGTGCCAGCGTAAGGTCAGATACGCAGTATTTT. This translates into CASVRSDTQYF.

V and J are TRBV2 and TRBJ1-2; D ambiguous. Trimming left V 5 bases short and J 0 bases short, with 13 bases between. The CDR3 totals 15 residues. Germline CDR1 is SNHLY and CDR2 is FYNNEI. Here the CDR3 reads CASSLALSANYGYTF. CDR3 bases: TGTGCCAGCAGTTTGGCCCTCTCCGCTAACTATGGCTACACCTTC.

CDR3 DNA sequence: TGTGCCAGCAGCCAAGAGTCTTGGGGGGGGGCAGATACGCAGTATTTT. This encodes CASSQESWGGADTQYF. The chain has TRBV4-2 and TRBJ2-3, with 7 bases matching TRBD2. CDR3 size: 16 residues. Germline V CDR1 and CDR2: LGHNA, YNFKEQ. V lost 0 bases and J lost 4; bases outside the gene matches: 7.

V gene TRBV5-1 combines with J gene TRBJ2-3; the D is unclear. V lost 4 bases to trimming and J lost 4 bases, with 16 bases between them. Germline CDR1 reads SGHRS; CDR2 reads YFSETQ. The CDR3 extends over 15 amino acids. CDR3 loop: CASSIQNEPPDTQYF. As DNA, the CDR3 is TGCGCCAGCAGCATACAGAATGAACCCCCAGATACGCAGTATTTT.

This clone was detected a few times. The chain recombines TRBV5-6 with TRBJ2-5; possible D gene TRBD2, 6 bases. Per the germline V gene, CDR1 is SGHDT and CDR2 is YYEEEE. The length of the CDR3 is 14 residues. With 4 bases removed from V and 5 bases from J, the gap between germline ends came to 15 bases. The CDR3 protein is CASSNSGGVETQYF. The DNA for the CDR3 is TGTGCCAGCAGCAATAGCGGAGGGGTGGAGACCCAGTACTTC.

This clone was counted once. The rearrangement uses TRBV6-4 and TRBJ1-2; D uncertain. Deletions cut 2 bases from V and 4 bases from J, with 2 bases between. This CDR3 comprises 11 residues. Germline values: CDR1 MRHNA, CDR2 SNTAGT. The CDR3 DNA sequence: TGTGCCAGCAGTGACCGCTATGGCTACACCTTC. Its protein product is CASSDRYGYTF.

This rearrangement joins TRBV18 to TRBJ1-4, with 10 bases that match TRBD1. V lost 3 bases, J lost 7 bases, and 5 bases stayed unmatched. Germline V gene lookup returns CDR1 KGHSH and CDR2 LQKENI. The CDR3 has 15 residues. The CDR3 DNA is TGTGCCAGCTCACCCGACAGGGGGCAGTTTGAAAAACTGTTTTTT. Encoded protein: CASSPDRGQFEKLFF.

The chain employs TRBV11-3 and TRBJ2-1, with 9 bases identical to TRBD2. This CDR3 contains 15 residues. Germline lookup yields CDR1 SGHNT and CDR2 YENEEA. Germline trimming cut 1 base from V and 5 bases from J; bases unmatched to any gene: 3. DNA of the CDR3: TGTGCCAGCAGCTTAGGGCTAGCGGGACACAATGAGCAGTTCTTC. Its translation: CASSLGLAGHNEQFF. The whole variable domain, filled in from reference TRBV11-3 and TRBJ2-1, reads EAGVVQSPRYKIIEKKQPVAFWCNPISGHNTLYWYLQNLGQGPELLIRYENEEAVDDSQLPKDRFSAERLKGVDSTLKIQPAELGDSAVYLCASSLGLAGHNEQFFGPGTRLTVL.

The chain is built from TRBV2 and TRBJ1-6, with unresolved D. CDR1 SNHLY and CDR2 FYNNEI come from the germline V gene. The V end lost 7 bases, the J end lost 4 bases, and 2 bases lay between the germline ends. The CDR3 runs 11 residues. The CDR3 coding sequence is TGTGCCAGCAAATATAATTCACCCCTCCACTTT. Amino acid sequence: CASKYNSPLHF.

This clone was seen a single time. This rearrangement joins TRBV2 to TRBJ2-5, with 10 positions matching TRBD2. V was pared by 0 bases and J by 5 bases, with 6 bases of the junction left unmatched. In germline, CDR1 is SNHLY, CDR2 FYNNEI. The CDR3 has 16 amino acids. CDR3 coding DNA: TGTGCCAGCAGTGAAGCGCCCACTAGCGGGATGGAGACCCAGTACTTC. Translated, it gives CASSEAPTSGMETQYF.

The chain links TRBV9 to TRBJ2-7, with 11 bases lining up with TRBD2. Per germline, CDR1 SGDLS and CDR2 YYNGEE. The junction had 3 bases not matched to a gene; V was cut back by 0 bases and J by 1 base. The CDR3 consists of 16 residues. CDR3 residues: CASSVGGLADSYEQYF. CDR3 nucleotides: TGTGCCAGCAGCGTAGGGGGACTAGCGGATTCCTACGAGCAGTACTTC.

The chain links TRBV28 to TRBJ2-7; no clear D gene. V lost 5 bases, J lost 2 bases, and 10 bases lay in between. The CDR3 covers 13 residues. Germline CDR1 and CDR2: MDHEN and SYDVKM. The CDR3 coding sequence is TGTGCCAGCAGTCCGAGTGCCCCCTACGAGCAGTACTTC. Amino acids: CASSPSAPYEQYF.

The chain couples TRBV7-9 to TRBJ1-4, with 9 bases that match TRBD1. The CDR3 length is 14 residues. In germline, CDR1 is SEHNR, CDR2 FQNEAQ (reference sequence). Trimming took 5 bases from V and 9 from J; bases not matched to a gene: 7. The DNA for the CDR3 is TGTGCCAGCAGCCCGACAGGGGGTGAACAAAAACTGTTTTTT. Translation gives CASSPTGGEQKLFF.

The chain is built from TRBV20-1 and TRBJ2-1; perhaps TRBD2 as D (5 bases). This CDR3 is built from 10 residues. CDR1 and CDR2 from the germline V gene are DFQATT and SNEGSKA (reference sequence). With 5 bases removed from V and 8 bases from J, the gap between germline ends came to 7 bases. The CDR3 nucleotides are TGCAGTGCTGAGGGAGATGAGCAGTTCTTC. Protein sequence: CSAEGDEQFF.

J is TRBJ1-6 and V is TRBV6-5; D is undetermined. Germline CDR1 MNHEY, CDR2 SVGAGI. The CDR3 extends over 15 amino acids. The ends were cut back, 0 bases at V and 16 bases at J, with 19 bases in the middle. The CDR3 region is CASSYSWTKGPGLHF. In nucleotides, the CDR3 is TGTGCCAGCAGTTACTCGTGGACCAAGGGCCCGGGGCTCCACTTT.

The genes are TRBV19 and TRBJ1-5, with a possible D match to TRBD1 (5 bases). The CDR3 extends over 14 amino acids. Trimming removed 3 bases from V and 3 bases from J, with 9 bases in between. The germline gives CDR1 LNHDA, CDR2 SQIVND (reference sequence). The CDR3 nucleotides read TGTGCCAGTAGTATGGGGCAGCCCAATCAGCCCCAGCATTTT. It codes for CASSMGQPNQPQHF. Drawing the rest from reference TRBV19 and TRBJ1-5, the complete variable domain is DGGITQSPKYLFRKEGQNVTLSCEQNLNHDAMYWYRQDPGQGLRLIYYSQIVNDFQKGDIAEGYSVSREKKESFPLTVTSAQKNPTAFYLCASSMGQPNQPQHFGDGTRLSIL.

Turning to this clone: The junction shows a germline mismatch at one end, possibly a read error. This chain links TRBV7-9 with TRBJ2-2; 10 bases are shared with TRBD2. Germline CDR1 is SEHNR and CDR2 is FQNEAQ (reference sequence). This CDR3 is 15 amino acids long. DNA of the CDR3: TGTGCCAGCAGGTTAGCGGGAGGTCCCACCGGGGAGCTGTTTTTT. This encodes CASRLAGGPTGELFF.

Note on this clone: The sample carries other DNA sequences with the same CDR3. The DNA for the CDR3 is TGCGCCAGCAGCTTGGACGGAATGAACACTGAAGCTTTCTTT. Amino acids: CASSLDGMNTEAFF. This rearrangement joins TRBV5-1 to TRBJ1-1, with D unresolved. The germline gives CDR1 SGHRS, CDR2 YFSETQ. Deletions cut 0 bases from V and 0 bases from J, with 6 bases between. The CDR3 runs to 14 residues.

The chain uses TRBV27 and TRBJ1-4; D perhaps matches TRBD1 (6 bases). Germline values: CDR1 MNHEY, CDR2 SMNVEV (reference sequence). The CDR3 runs 19 residues. V gave up 5 bases and J gave up 10 bases, with 32 bases separating them. DNA of the CDR3: TGTGCCAGCAGTGCCTTAGGGTGGCAGGGGCCGCCTCCGAGGGGAAAACTGTTTTTT. The encoded protein is CASSALGWQGPPPRGKLFF.

The V and J genes are TRBV5-1 and TRBJ2-1, with D maybe TRBD2 (5 bases). The V gene lost 4 bases and the J gene lost 2 bases, with 10 bases spanning the gap. The CDR3 sequence is 14 residues long. The V gene's germline CDR1 is SGHRS and CDR2 YFSETQ. CDR3 in amino acids: CASSPSGTYNEQFF. The DNA for the CDR3 is TGCGCCAGCAGCCCCAGCGGAACCTACAATGAGCAGTTCTTC.